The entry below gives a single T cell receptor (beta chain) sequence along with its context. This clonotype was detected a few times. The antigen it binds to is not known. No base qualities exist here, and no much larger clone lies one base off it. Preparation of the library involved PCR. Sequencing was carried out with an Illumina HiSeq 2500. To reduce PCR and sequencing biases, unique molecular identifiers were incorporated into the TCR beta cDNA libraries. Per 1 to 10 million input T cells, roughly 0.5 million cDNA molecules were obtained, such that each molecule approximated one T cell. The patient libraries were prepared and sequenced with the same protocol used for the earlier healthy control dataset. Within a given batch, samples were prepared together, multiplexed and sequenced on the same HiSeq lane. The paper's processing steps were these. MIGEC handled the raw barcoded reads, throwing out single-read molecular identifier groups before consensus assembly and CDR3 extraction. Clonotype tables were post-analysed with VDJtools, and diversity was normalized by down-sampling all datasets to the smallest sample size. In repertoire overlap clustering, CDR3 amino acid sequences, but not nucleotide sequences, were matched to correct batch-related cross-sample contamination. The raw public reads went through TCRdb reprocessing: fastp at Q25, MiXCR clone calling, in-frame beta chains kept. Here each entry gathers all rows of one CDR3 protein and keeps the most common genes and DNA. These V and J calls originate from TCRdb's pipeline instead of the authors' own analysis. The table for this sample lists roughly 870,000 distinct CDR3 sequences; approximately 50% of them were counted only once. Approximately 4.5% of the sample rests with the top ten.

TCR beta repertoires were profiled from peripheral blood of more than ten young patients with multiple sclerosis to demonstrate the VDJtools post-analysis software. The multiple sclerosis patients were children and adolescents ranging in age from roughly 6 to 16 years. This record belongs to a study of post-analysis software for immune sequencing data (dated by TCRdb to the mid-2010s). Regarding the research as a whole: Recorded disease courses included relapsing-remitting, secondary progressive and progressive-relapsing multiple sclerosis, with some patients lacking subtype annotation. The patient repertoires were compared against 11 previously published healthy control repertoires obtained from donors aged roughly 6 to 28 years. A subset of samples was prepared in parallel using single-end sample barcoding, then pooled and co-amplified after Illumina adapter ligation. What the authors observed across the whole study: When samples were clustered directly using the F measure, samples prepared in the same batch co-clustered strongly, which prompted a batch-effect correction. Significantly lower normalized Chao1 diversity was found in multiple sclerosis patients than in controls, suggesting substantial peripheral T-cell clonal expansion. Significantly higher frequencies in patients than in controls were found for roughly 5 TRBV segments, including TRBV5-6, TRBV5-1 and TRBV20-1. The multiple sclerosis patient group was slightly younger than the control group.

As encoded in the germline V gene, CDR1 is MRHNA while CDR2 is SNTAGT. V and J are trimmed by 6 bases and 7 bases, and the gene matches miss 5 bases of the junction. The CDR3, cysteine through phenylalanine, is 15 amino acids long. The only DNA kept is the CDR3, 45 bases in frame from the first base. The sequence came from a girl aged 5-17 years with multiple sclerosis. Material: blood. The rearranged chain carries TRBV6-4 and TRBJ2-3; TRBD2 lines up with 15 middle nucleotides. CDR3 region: CASSGLAGGLNTQYF. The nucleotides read TGTGCCAGCAGCGGACTAGCGGGGGGGCTGAATACGCAGTATTTT.